The 26 T cell receptor beta chains below all came from one sample that was sequenced in a study of T cell clones after liver transplantation. TCRdb's table, derived via immunoSEQ multiplex PCR, lists solely in-frame clones and lacks some. Of 95,000 to 110,000 clones listed, 75% to 90% are singletons. The starting material was CD4+ T cells from blood, obtained before liver transplant. These receptors all come from a human donor who received a liver transplant.

In nucleotides, the CDR3 is TGTGCCAGCACCAAGACAGGGGGCCCCAACGAGCAGTACTTC. Its translation: CASTKTGGPNEQYF. The gene calls are TRBV28 and TRBJ2-7; TRBD1 aligns across 10 bases. The junction had 8 bases not matched to a gene; V was cut back by 7 bases and J by 5 bases. The CDR3 covers 14 residues. Germline CDR1 reads MDHEN; CDR2 reads SYDVKM.

V gene TRBV19 combines with J gene TRBJ1-1; the match to TRBD1 covers 7 bases. There are 14 residues in the CDR3. V was pared by 4 bases and J by 11 bases, with 13 bases of the junction left unmatched. In germline, CDR1 is LNHDA, CDR2 SQIVND (reference sequence). The CDR3 sequence: CASSSSGTEDLAFF. The CDR3 coding sequence is TGTGCCAGTAGTAGCTCCGGGACAGAAGATCTGGCTTTCTTT.

The rearrangement uses TRBV7-2 and TRBJ1-2, with 9 bases identical to TRBD1. The CDR3 covers 13 residues. V lost 5 bases to trimming and J lost 4 bases; unmatched junction nucleotides: 2. Germline-derived CDR1 and CDR2 are SGHTA and FQGNSA. Here the CDR3 reads CASSDRGIYGYTF. The CDR3 DNA is TGTGCCAGCAGCGACAGGGGGATCTATGGCTACACCTTC.

The chain joins TRBV6-5 to TRBJ2-7; 7 bases map to TRBD2. The CDR3 has 15 amino acids. The V segment lost 6 bases and the J segment 2 bases; nucleotides outside the gene matches: 10. Germline V lookup: CDR1 MNHEY, CDR2 SVGAGI. CDR3 loop: CASSPSRGTPYEQYF. CDR3 nucleotides: TGTGCCAGCAGCCCCTCGCGGGGGACCCCCTACGAGCAGTACTTC.

The chain combines TRBV18 with TRBJ1-3; D gene uncertain. The V gene lost 3 bases and the J gene lost 3 bases, with 6 bases spanning the gap. CDR3 length: 13 amino acids. Germline CDR1 is KGHSH and CDR2 is LQKENI. The CDR3 region has the DNA TGTGCCAGCTCACCGGGCCTTGGAAACACCATATATTTT. Encoded protein: CASSPGLGNTIYF.

The genes are TRBV6-1 and TRBJ1-4, with D unclear. The CDR3 runs to 14 residues. Germline CDR1 reads MNHNS; CDR2 reads SASEGT. The V end lost 6 bases, the J end lost 2 bases, and 10 bases lay between the germline ends. CDR3 residues: CASRRAPTNEKLFF. The CDR3 DNA follows: TGTGCCAGCAGGAGGGCGCCGACTAATGAAAAACTGTTTTTT.

V gene TRBV29-1 combines with J gene TRBJ1-2; unclear D gene. The germline gives CDR1 SQVTM, CDR2 ANQGSEA. The V end was cut by 5 bases, the J end by 8 bases, with 18 bases between. There are 13 residues in the CDR3. The CDR3 protein is CSVPERGTGGYTF. DNA for the CDR3: TGCAGCGTTCCCGAACGGGGTACGGGGGGCTACACCTTC.

A few counts support this clone. The chain employs TRBV15 and TRBJ2-1, with 11 bases that match TRBD1. The CDR3 contains 15 residues. The germline V gene encodes CDR1 LNHNV and CDR2 YYDKDF (reference sequence). The J segment lost 6 bases and the V segment lost 2 bases, leaving 3 bases of the junction unmatched. DNA for the CDR3: TGTGCCACCAGCAGACCCGGGACAGGGGGCAATGAGCAGTTCTTC. It specifies CATSRPGTGGNEQFF.

This clone was counted once. The genes are TRBV9 and TRBJ2-2; 10 nucleotides align to TRBD2. The CDR3 covers 15 residues. V lost 4 bases to trimming and J lost 4 bases; unmatched junction nucleotides: 4. The germline V gene encodes CDR1 SGDLS and CDR2 YYNGEE. The DNA for the CDR3 is TGTGCCAGCAGCTTTCAGCGGGAGGGCACCGGGGAGCTGTTTTTT. It translates to CASSFQREGTGELFF.

There are many counts of this clone. This chain connects TRBV4-1 to TRBJ1-2, with D possibly being TRBD1 (6 bases). This CDR3 contains 14 residues. The V gene lost 4 bases and the J gene lost 8 bases, with 17 bases spanning the gap. Germline V gives CDR1 MGHRA, CDR2 YSYEKL. The CDR3 is CASSLREGEGGYTF. In DNA, the CDR3 is TGCGCCAGCAGCCTCCGGGAGGGGGAGGGCGGCTACACCTTC.

The chain joins TRBV9 to TRBJ2-3, with D perhaps TRBD1 (5 bases). Germline values: CDR1 SGDLS, CDR2 YYNGEE. The CDR3 spans 13 residues. V dropped 4 bases and J dropped 5 bases, with 11 bases sitting between them. In DNA form, the CDR3 reads TGTGCCAGCAGCCCAGCTAGGGGAGATACGCAGTATTTT. The encoded protein is CASSPARGDTQYF.

This chain uses TRBV6-5 with TRBJ2-1, with a possible D match to TRBD2 (6 bases). Per germline, CDR1 MNHEY and CDR2 SVGAGI. The CDR3 length is 14 residues. V lost 2 bases and J 3 bases, leaving 8 bases between the germline ends. This CDR3 is CASSYNGGYNEQFF. CDR3 DNA: TGTGCCAGCAGTTACAACGGGGGCTACAATGAGCAGTTCTTC.

The chain couples TRBV19 to TRBJ1-3; tentative D call: TRBD1 (5 bases). Trimming cost V 6 bases and J 0 bases, with 9 bases left between them. The germline V gene encodes CDR1 LNHDA and CDR2 SQIVND (reference sequence). CDR3 size: 14 residues. CDR3 sequence: CASRAGSSGNTIYF. The DNA for the CDR3 is TGTGCCAGTAGGGCAGGGAGCTCTGGAAACACCATATATTTT. The whole variable domain, remainder taken from reference TRBV19 and TRBJ1-3, is DGGITQSPKYLFRKEGQNVTLSCEQNLNHDAMYWYRQDPGQGLRLIYYSQIVNDFQKGDIAEGYSVSREKKESFPLTVTSAQKNPTAFYLCASRAGSSGNTIYFGEGSWLTVV.

This clone has only one observation. The chain links TRBV28 to TRBJ2-7; D is ambiguous. The germline gives CDR1 MDHEN, CDR2 SYDVKM. V dropped 8 bases and J dropped 0 bases, with 11 bases sitting between them. This CDR3 contains 13 residues. CDR3 sequence reads: CASGGFSSYEQYF. The CDR3 DNA sequence: TGTGCCAGCGGTGGGTTTAGCTCCTACGAGCAGTACTTC.

The V gene is TRBV18, the J gene TRBJ2-1; 7 bases agree with TRBD1. V lost 6 bases to trimming and J lost 3 bases; unmatched junction nucleotides: 5. Germline V gene sequence: CDR1 KGHSH, CDR2 LQKENI. CDR3 length: 14 residues. This CDR3 is CASSRGQDYNEQFF. The CDR3 DNA reads as TGTGCCAGCTCCCGTGGACAGGACTACAATGAGCAGTTCTTC.

The V gene is TRBV28, the J gene TRBJ1-2, with 8 bases fitting TRBD1. This CDR3 contains 13 residues. Losses at the gene ends were 8 bases for V and 4 bases for J; bases not matched to a gene: 6. In germline, CDR1 is MDHEN, CDR2 SYDVKM. The CDR3 DNA sequence: TGTGCCAGCGGCTTCGACAGGGGCTATGGCTACACCTTC. This sequence encodes CASGFDRGYGYTF.

This chain joins TRBV19 and TRBJ2-2; 9 bases line up with TRBD1. The junction had 4 bases not matched to a gene; V was cut back by 3 bases and J by 5 bases. The CDR3 is 15 amino acids. In germline, CDR1 is LNHDA, CDR2 SQIVND (reference sequence). The CDR3 DNA reads TGTGCCAGTAGTATCCGGGACAGGGAAACCGGGGAGCTGTTTTTT. Protein: CASSIRDRETGELFF.

The chain couples TRBV23-1 to TRBJ2-2, with D unclear. TRBV23-1 is annotated as an ORF whose role is uncertain. The CDR3 extends over 15 amino acids. Trimming stripped 0 bases from V and 0 bases from J, with 5 bases between. The CDR3 bases are TGCGCCAGCAGTCAATCGATAACGAACACCGGGGAGCTGTTTTTT. The encoded protein is CASSQSITNTGELFF.

By share, this clone ranks as medium-sized (0.01 to 0.1%). This chain joins TRBV6-4 and TRBJ2-2; 8 positions match TRBD1. V lost 4 bases and J lost 4; bases outside the gene matches: 2. CDR3 length: 14 residues. CDR1 is MRHNA, CDR2 SNTAGT, per germline. This CDR3 reads CASSADRATGELFF. CDR3 nucleotides: TGTGCCAGCAGTGCGGACAGGGCCACCGGGGAGCTGTTTTTT.

The V call is TRBV5-5, the J call TRBJ1-1, with D uncertain. The V gene's germline CDR1 is SGHKS and CDR2 YYEKEE (reference sequence). The CDR3 runs 14 residues. Trimming removed 2 bases from V and 0 bases from J, with 8 bases in between. The DNA for the CDR3 is TGTGCCAGCAGCTTTGCCAGGTTGAACACTGAAGCTTTCTTT. It specifies CASSFARLNTEAFF.

The rearrangement links TRBV7-2 to TRBJ1-6, with TRBD1 matching 7 bases. Germline CDR1 SGHTA, CDR2 FQGNSA. With 1 base clipped from V and 11 bases from J, the junction kept 8 bases outside the gene matches. The CDR3 has 15 amino acids. The CDR3 nucleotides read TGTGCCAGCAGCTTAGTAGGCAGGGGGGAGGCACCCCTCCACTTT. Translating gives CASSLVGRGEAPLHF.

The chain recombines TRBV5-1 with TRBJ1-1; a possible D gene is TRBD1 (6 bases). Between the trimmed V and J ends, which lost 4 bases and 1 base, there was a span of 11 bases. Germline V lookup: CDR1 SGHRS, CDR2 YFSETQ. CDR3 length: 14 amino acids. The CDR3 DNA follows: TGCGCCAGCAGCCTCCCGGGACAGAACACTGAAGCTTTCTTT. Translating it yields CASSLPGQNTEAFF. Full variable domain (missing parts from reference TRBV5-1 and TRBJ1-1): KAGVTQTPRYLIKTRGQQVTLSCSPISGHRSVSWYQQTPGQGLQFLFEYFSETQRNKGNFPGRFSGRQFSNSRSEMNVSTLELGDSALYLCASSLPGQNTEAFFGQGTRLTVV.

This clone has only one observation. The chain couples TRBV5-1 to TRBJ2-3; 11 bases are a match to TRBD2. The germline CDR1 and CDR2 sequences are SGHRS and YFSETQ. The CDR3 runs 15 residues. With V trimmed by 6 bases and J by 2 bases, 5 bases remained unmatched. CDR3 sequence reads: CASKTSGGVTDTQYF. CDR3 DNA: TGCGCCAGCAAAACTAGCGGGGGAGTCACAGATACGCAGTATTTT.

The V and J genes are TRBV28 and TRBJ2-7; the D gene is possibly TRBD2 (6 bases). Germline V gives CDR1 MDHEN, CDR2 SYDVKM. CDR3 length: 16 amino acids. V dropped 3 bases and J dropped 4 bases, with 19 bases sitting between them. The CDR3, as DNA: TGTGCCAGCAGTTTTGGAGGGGCCACCCCGGCATACGAGCAGTACTTC. It codes for CASSFGGATPAYEQYF.

The rearrangement joins TRBV10-3 to TRBJ1-1; D is uncertain. CDR1 is ENHRY, CDR2 SYGVKD, per germline. This CDR3 has 14 amino acids. V was pared by 6 bases and J by 3 bases, with 14 bases between. CDR3 residues: CAIRSPRGYTEAFF. The CDR3 region has the DNA TGTGCCATCAGGTCGCCCCGTGGGTACACTGAAGCTTTCTTT.

The rearrangement joins TRBV4-1 to TRBJ2-1; 9 nucleotides align to TRBD2. Germline-derived CDR1 and CDR2 are MGHRA and YSYEKL. J was trimmed by 7 bases and V by 3 bases; bases with no gene match: 10. This CDR3 is 16 amino acids long. The CDR3 nucleotides read TGCGCCAGCAGCCAGGAGACTAGCGGACCAAGGAATGAGCAGTTCTTC. It specifies CASSQETSGPRNEQFF.